This passage covers 9 T cell receptor beta chains from one sample sequenced in a study of cytomegalovirus exposure and HLA in healthy donors. 13 Jbeta primers and 60 Vbeta primers were used for the PCR. Produced via immunoSEQ multiplex PCR; TCRdb's table is partial and in-frame only. The table lists tens of thousands of clones, with 9% to 15% in the top ten. The source material was PBMCs. Receptors were obtained from a woman aged 25-40 years in good health and CMV-seropositive.

The chain recombines TRBV7-2 with TRBJ1-2; 9 bases align to TRBD1. The CDR3 covers 14 residues. Germline V gene sequence: CDR1 SGHTA, CDR2 FQGNSA. With 5 bases clipped from V and 3 bases from J, the junction kept 4 bases outside the gene matches. CDR3 DNA: TGTGCCAGCAGCGCCCGACAGGGGGACTATGGCTACACCTTC. It translates to CASSARQGDYGYTF.

The chain joins TRBV5-6 to TRBJ2-2; TRBD1 matches 8 bases. After removal of 3 bases from V and 1 base from J, the junction contained 11 bases not matched to a gene. This CDR3 spans 18 amino acids. Germline CDR1 SGHDT, CDR2 YYEEEE. The CDR3, as DNA: TGTGCCAGCAGCTCACGCCTCGGACAGGGCAGGAACACCGGGGAGCTGTTTTTT. As protein: CASSSRLGQGRNTGELFF.

V usage is TRBV19 and J usage is TRBJ2-5; D is perhaps TRBD1 (6 bases). V was trimmed by 3 bases and J by 5 bases, leaving 13 bases between them. CDR3 length equals 14 residues. The germline gives CDR1 LNHDA, CDR2 SQIVND (reference sequence). This CDR3 reads CASSINRGLETQYF. CDR3 sequence (DNA): TGTGCCAGTAGTATCAATAGGGGGTTGGAGACCCAGTACTTC.

The chain links TRBV5-1 to TRBJ1-2; 7 positions match TRBD1. The CDR3 consists of 14 residues. From germline, CDR1 is SGHRS and CDR2 YFSETQ. V gave up 2 bases and J gave up 1 base; unmatched junction bases: 2. Here the CDR3 reads CASSFGQDNYGYTF. Written as DNA, the CDR3 is TGCGCCAGCAGCTTTGGACAGGATAACTATGGCTACACCTTC.

On this clone: An end of the junction does not agree with germline; a read error may underlie this. V gene TRBV6-6 combines with J gene TRBJ2-3, with D possibly TRBD1 on 7 matching bases. Germline CDR1 reads MNHNY; CDR2 reads SVGAGI (reference sequence). This CDR3 region has 15 residues. The CDR3: CASSSPGRGTDKQYF. In DNA form, the CDR3 reads TGTGCCAGCAGTTCACCGGGACGGGGGACAGATAAGCAGTATTTT.

V and J are TRBV6-1 and TRBJ2-1, with 8 bases identical to TRBD2. The V gene end was trimmed by 8 bases and the J gene end by 5 bases; junction bases not matched to a gene: 5. Per the germline V gene, CDR1 is MNHNS and CDR2 is SASEGT. The CDR3 contains 13 residues. DNA of the CDR3: TGTGCCAGCCGGACGGGAGGGGACAATGAGCAGTTCTTC. This sequence encodes CASRTGGDNEQFF.

V usage is TRBV27 and J usage is TRBJ2-7, with 10 nucleotides matching TRBD1. Germline lookup yields CDR1 MNHEY and CDR2 SMNVEV (reference sequence). The CDR3 loop spans 15 amino acids. After removal of 4 bases from V and 6 bases from J, the junction contained 9 bases not matched to a gene. CDR3 nucleotides: TGTGCCAGCAGTTCATCCGGGACAGGGGTCCCCGAGCAGTACTTC. Its protein product is CASSSSGTGVPEQYF.

The gene calls are TRBV11-2 and TRBJ1-1; 8 bases align to TRBD1. Unmatched junction bases numbered 0, after V lost 1 base and J lost 11 bases. The CDR3 contains 11 residues. From germline, CDR1 is SGHAT and CDR2 FQNNGV. The CDR3 DNA is TGTGCCAGCAGCTTAGGACAGGGGGCTTTCTTT. This encodes CASSLGQGAFF.

V and J are TRBV6-5 and TRBJ2-4; 13 bases agree with TRBD2. Trimming removed 6 bases from V and 6 bases from J; junction bases left unmatched: 2. Germline V gives CDR1 MNHEY, CDR2 SVGAGI. The CDR3 contains 14 residues. The chain's CDR3 is CASRRTSGRNIQYF. CDR3 in DNA: TGTGCCAGCAGGCGGACTAGCGGGAGAAACATTCAGTACTTC.